A selection of T cell receptor beta chains follows, all from one sample in a study of shared clonotypes between healthy human individuals. The repertoire was sequenced with immunoSEQ multiplex PCR; TCRdb's copy has only in-frame clones and lacks some. The data hold approximately 500,000 clones, with approximately 84% observed a single time. The sample consisted of PBMCs. These receptors came from a woman aged 40 to 50 in good health. Some clones in this sample may be carry-over from other donors' samples. CDR3s include the opening cysteine and the closing phenylalanine or tryptophan. A D gene is named only where the DNA matches it firmly. Expanded clones are given a class, and other clones once, few, many or no size at all.

clone size	V gene	J gene	D gene	CDR3 protein	CDR3 DNA
-	TRBV28	TRBJ1-1	-	CASSPGGGVTEAFF	TGTGCCAGCAGCCCCGGGGGGGGCGTTACTGAAGCTTTCTTT
-	TRBV28	TRBJ2-7	-	CASPPRDQGPYEQYF	TGTGCCAGCCCCCCCCGGGATCAGGGCCCCTACGAGCAGTACTTC
-	TRBV5-1	TRBJ1-4	TRBD1	CASSLQGGATNEKLFF	TGCGCCAGCAGCCTACAGGGGGGCGCAACTAATGAAAAACTGTTTTTT
-	TRBV7-3	TRBJ2-1	TRBD2	CASSLSLAGVGEQFF	TGTGCCAGCAGCTTAAGTCTAGCGGGAGTAGGTGAGCAGTTCTTC
many	TRBV12-5	TRBJ2-3	-	CASGPLRTEDTQYF	TGTGCTAGTGGTCCTCTCCGGACAGAAGATACGCAGTATTTT
-	TRBV4-1	TRBJ2-5	TRBD2	CASSRTSGAGGTQYF	TGCGCCAGCAGCCGGACTAGCGGGGCGGGGGGGACCCAGTACTTC
-	TRBV15	TRBJ2-2	-	CATSRDRLPNGELFF	TGTGCCACCAGCAGAGATCGGCTACCCAACGGGGAGCTGTTTTTT
-	TRBV28	TRBJ2-1	-	CASTMTGGGGYNEQFF	TGTGCCAGCACCATGACTGGGGGAGGGGGGTACAATGAGCAGTTCTTC
-	TRBV6-1	TRBJ1-4	-	CASSEGAHNEKLFF	TGTGCCAGCAGTGAAGGGGCCCATAATGAAAAACTGTTTTTT
-	TRBV6-5	TRBJ1-1	-	CASSYSSMNTEAFF	TGTGCCAGCAGTTACTCGTCGATGAACACTGAAGCTTTCTTT
-	TRBV7-8	TRBJ1-3	-	CASSSGVSGNTIYF	TGTGCCAGCAGCTCAGGGGTCTCTGGAAACACCATATATTTT
-	TRBV4-1	TRBJ2-2	-	CASSQDMRGKRTGELFF	TGCGCCAGCAGCCAAGATATGAGGGGCAAAAGGACCGGGGAGCTGTTTTTT
many	TRBV28	TRBJ1-2	-	CASSLGGGSINYGYTF	TGTGCCAGCAGTTTAGGTGGCGGAAGCATTAACTATGGCTACACCTTC
-	TRBV6-1	TRBJ2-1	-	CASSSMTGPDEQFF	TGTGCCAGCAGTTCGATGACAGGACCGGATGAGCAGTTCTTC
-	TRBV11-2	TRBJ2-7	-	CASSSGLVYEQYF	TGTGCCAGCAGCTCGGGACTTGTCTACGAGCAGTACTTC
-	TRBV29-1	TRBJ2-7	TRBD2	CSVVASGRTYEQYF	TGCAGCGTTGTGGCTAGCGGGAGAACCTACGAGCAGTACTTC